This is a list of T cell receptor beta chains from one sample in a study of preoperative IRX-2 immunotherapy in early breast cancer. Assay used: immunoSEQ multiplex PCR; TCRdb lists only in-frame clones, some missing. The repertoire includes more than 35,000 clones, roughly 77% of them detected once, and 1.2% sits in the top ten. Sequenced material: tumor tissue, taken after IRX-2 immunotherapy. These receptors came from a human donor with breast cancer. Each CDR3 is given with its conserved first and last residue. A D gene is named only where the DNA matches it firmly. Some rows mark clone size as missing; the rest say once, few, many or name a class of expanded clone.

18,TRBJ1-6,once,NA,TRBV18,CASSPFGRTEGYNSPLHF,TGTGCCAGCTCACCCTTCGGCAGGACAGAAGGCTATAATTCACCCCTCCACTTT
14,TRBJ1-1,NA,NA,TRBV5-1,CVSSFGGTNTEAFF,TGCGTCAGCAGCTTTGGGGGGACGAACACTGAAGCTTTCTTT
17,TRBJ2-7,few,NA,TRBV11-3,CASSPIQTGPPSFEQYF,TGTGCCAGCAGCCCTATCCAGACAGGTCCCCCTTCGTTCGAGCAGTACTTC
15,TRBJ1-2,NA,NA,TRBV18,CASSDSTGPNYGYTF,TGTGCCAGCTCAGACTCGACAGGTCCTAACTATGGCTACACCTTC
15,TRBJ2-1,NA,TRBD2,TRBV5-1,CASSSAPAGNNEQFF,TGCGCCAGCAGCTCCGCGCCAGCGGGGAACAATGAGCAGTTCTTC
14,TRBJ1-2,NA,TRBD1,TRBV9,CASSPLDRAPGYTF,TGTGCCAGCAGCCCACTAGACAGGGCGCCCGGCTACACCTTC
17,TRBJ2-2,NA,TRBD2,TRBV5-1,CASSLSLAGAATGELFF,TGCGCCAGCAGTCTCTCCCTAGCGGGAGCCGCCACCGGGGAGCTGTTTTTT
15,TRBJ1-5,once,NA,TRBV19,CASSLGGLPGQPQHF,TGTGCCAGTAGTCTCGGGGGGCTCCCCGGGCAGCCCCAGCATTTT
14,TRBJ1-5,NA,NA,TRBV6-8,CASGRGGSNQPQHF,TGTGCCAGCGGTAGGGGAGGTAGCAATCAGCCCCAGCATTTT
15,TRBJ2-3,NA,NA,TRBV28,CASSPGSQGTDTQYF,TGTGCCAGTAGTCCCGGGAGTCAGGGGACAGATACGCAGTATTTT
16,TRBJ1-5,few,NA,TRBV6-8,CASSGRVGRVDQPQHF,TGTGCCAGCAGTGGAAGGGTGGGCAGGGTCGATCAGCCCCAGCATTTT
12,TRBJ2-1,once,TRBD2,TRBV29-1,CSAGRGGNEQFF,TGCAGCGCCGGACGGGGGGGAAATGAGCAGTTCTTC
14,TRBJ1-5,once,NA,TRBV7-8,CASSQVGGDQPQHF,TGTGCCAGCAGCCAAGTAGGCGGAGATCAGCCCCAGCATTTT